This is a list of T cell receptor beta chains from one sample in a study of tumor-infiltrating lymphocytes in oesophageal squamous cell carcinoma. TCRdb called the PCR reads again in MiXCR, with one record for every CDR3 protein. Among 15,000 to 18,000 distinct CDR3 sequences, approximately 49% were seen once, and the ten largest hold more than 35%. Sequences were obtained from esophageal tumor tissue. These receptors were obtained from a female donor with esophageal squamous cell carcinoma. The CDR3 runs from the conserved cysteine through the conserved F or W. A D gene is named only where the DNA matches it firmly. Size values are once, few and many counts, or a class for expanded clones, and some rows have none.

j_call clone_size d_call v_call cdr3_aa cdr3_nt
TRBJ2-7 . TRBD2 TRBV5-1 CASSKDSGKAYEQYF TGCGCCAGCAGCAAAGATAGCGGGAAGGCCTACGAGCAGTACTTC
TRBJ2-1 few . TRBV7-9 CASSWDSNNEQFF TGTGCCAGCAGCTGGGACTCCAACAATGAGCAGTTCTTC
TRBJ2-3 once . TRBV7-2 CASSLYRLAGDTQYF TGTGCCAGCAGCCTCTACCGACTCGCCGGAGATACGCAGTATTTT
TRBJ1-6 many . TRBV5-4 CASSFQYNSPLHF TGTGCCAGCAGCTTTCAGTATAATTCACCCCTCCACTTT
TRBJ2-1 . . TRBV7-2 CASSLALAPSYNEQFF TGTGCCAGCAGCTTAGCGCTAGCGCCCTCCTACAATGAGCAGTTCTTC
TRBJ2-5 . TRBD1 TRBV19 CASSMTGGETQYF TGTGCCAGTAGTATGACAGGGGGGGAGACCCAGTACTTC
TRBJ2-1 few TRBD2 TRBV7-3 CASSYGLAGYNEQFF TGTGCCAGCAGCTACGGACTAGCGGGTTACAATGAGCAGTTCTTC
TRBJ1-2 few TRBD1 TRBV28 CASSLGQGALGYTF TGTGCCAGCAGTTTAGGGCAGGGGGCGTTGGGCTACACCTTC
TRBJ1-2 few TRBD1 TRBV11-2 CASSSTGGFNYGYTF TGTGCCAGCAGCTCTACAGGGGGTTTCAACTATGGCTACACCTTC
TRBJ2-1 large TRBD2 TRBV9 CASSARGGTSGGYNEQFF TGTGCCAGCAGCGCCCGTGGGGGGACTAGCGGAGGCTACAATGAGCAGTTCTTC
TRBJ2-1 . TRBD2 TRBV7-6 CASSPPGGTYNEQFF TGTGCCAGCAGTCCTCCGGGGGGAACCTACAATGAGCAGTTCTTC
TRBJ2-1 . TRBD2 TRBV24-1 CATSDLWTSPDRQFF TGTGCCACCAGTGATCTTTGGACTAGCCCCGATAGGCAGTTCTTC
TRBJ2-7 . . TRBV28 CARMGGEQYF TGTGCCAGGATGGGCGGGGAGCAGTACTTC
TRBJ2-1 . . TRBV7-4 CASSWTADDEQFF TGTGCCAGCAGCTGGACGGCGGACGATGAGCAGTTCTTC
TRBJ2-3 medium-sized . TRBV6-1 CASSKLTSTDTQYF TGTGCCAGCAGTAAACTAACTAGCACAGATACGCAGTATTTT
TRBJ2-1 many . TRBV7-6 CASSPIYAGGRNEQFF TGTGCCAGCAGCCCTATTTATGCCGGGGGTCGTAATGAGCAGTTCTTC
TRBJ2-6 . TRBD1 TRBV28 CASGYNRGPGANVLTF TGTGCATCGGGATATAACAGGGGGCCAGGGGCCAACGTCCTGACTTTC
TRBJ2-5 . TRBD2 TRBV7-2 CASSFISGTQETQYF TGTGCCAGCAGCTTTATTAGCGGGACTCAAGAGACCCAGTACTTC
TRBJ1-2 many TRBD1 TRBV6-1 CASSTGGGYGYTF TGTGCCAGCAGCACAGGGGGGGGTTATGGCTACACCTTC
TRBJ2-3 medium-sized . TRBV7-2 CASSLEPGGEEQYF TGTGCCAGCAGCTTAGAACCAGGTGGGGAGGAGCAGTATTTT
TRBJ2-5 few . TRBV7-9 CASSPTGGGGETQYF TGTGCCAGCAGTCCCACCGGTGGGGGAGGAGAGACCCAGTACTTC
TRBJ2-7 . TRBD2 TRBV12-3/TRBV12-4 CASRAGTSASYEQYF TGTGCCAGCAGGGCCGGGACTAGCGCTTCCTACGAGCAGTACTTC
TRBJ2-7 . . TRBV7-8 CASSLNRAENEQYF TGTGCCAGCAGCTTAAACAGGGCTGAGAACGAGCAGTACTTC
TRBJ2-7 many . TRBV5-1 CASSLGEFHEQYF TGCGCCAGCAGCTTGGGAGAGTTCCACGAGCAGTACTTC
TRBJ2-3 many TRBD2 TRBV15 CATSTAREVTDTQYF TGTGCCACCAGCACGGCGCGGGAGGTCACAGATACGCAGTATTTT